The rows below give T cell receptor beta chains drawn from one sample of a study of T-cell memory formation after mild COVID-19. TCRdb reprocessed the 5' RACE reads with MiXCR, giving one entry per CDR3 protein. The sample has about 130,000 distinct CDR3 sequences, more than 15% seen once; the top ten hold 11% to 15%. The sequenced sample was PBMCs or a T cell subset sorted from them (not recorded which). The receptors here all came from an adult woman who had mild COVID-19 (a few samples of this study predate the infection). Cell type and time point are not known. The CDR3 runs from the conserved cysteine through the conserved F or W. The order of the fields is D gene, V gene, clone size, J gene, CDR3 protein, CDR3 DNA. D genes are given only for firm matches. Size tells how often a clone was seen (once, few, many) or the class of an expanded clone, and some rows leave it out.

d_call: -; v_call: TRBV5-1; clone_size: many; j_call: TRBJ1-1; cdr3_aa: CASSLVVSGTTEAFF; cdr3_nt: TGCGCCAGCAGCTTGGTCGTGTCGGGGACCACTGAAGCTTTCTTT
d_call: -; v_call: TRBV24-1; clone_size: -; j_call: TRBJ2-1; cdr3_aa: CATSDGRFF; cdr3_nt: TGTGCCACCAGTGATGGTCGGTTCTTC
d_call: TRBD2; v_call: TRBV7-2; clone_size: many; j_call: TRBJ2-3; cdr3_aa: CASSSIAGGGTDTQYF; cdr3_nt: TGTGCCAGCAGCTCCATAGCGGGGGGAGGAACAGATACGCAGTATTTT
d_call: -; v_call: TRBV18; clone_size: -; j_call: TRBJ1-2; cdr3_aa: CASSPNDIANYGYTF; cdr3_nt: TGTGCCAGCTCACCCAACGACATTGCTAACTATGGCTACACCTTC
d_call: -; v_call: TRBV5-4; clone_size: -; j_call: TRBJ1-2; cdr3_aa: CASKTESNYGYTF; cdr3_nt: TGTGCCAGCAAGACGGAGTCTAACTATGGCTACACCTTC
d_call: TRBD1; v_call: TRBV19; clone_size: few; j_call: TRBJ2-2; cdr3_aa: CASITPGQGFTGELFF; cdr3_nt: TGTGCCAGTATTACTCCGGGACAGGGTTTCACCGGGGAGCTGTTTTTT
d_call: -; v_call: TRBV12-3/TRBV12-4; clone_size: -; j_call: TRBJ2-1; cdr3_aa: CANIHSDYTSNEQFF; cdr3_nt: TGTGCCAACATCCACTCAGACTACACCTCCAATGAGCAGTTCTTC
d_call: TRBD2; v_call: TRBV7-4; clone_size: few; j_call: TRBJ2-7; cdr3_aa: CASSCRGLAGASYEQYF; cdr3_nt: TGTGCCAGCAGCTGTAGGGGACTAGCGGGAGCTTCCTACGAGCAGTACTTC
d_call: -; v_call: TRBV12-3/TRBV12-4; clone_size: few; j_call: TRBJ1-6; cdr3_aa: CASSSGGNNNSPLHF; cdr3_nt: TGTGCCAGCAGCTCCGGGGGGAACAATAATTCACCCCTCCACTTT
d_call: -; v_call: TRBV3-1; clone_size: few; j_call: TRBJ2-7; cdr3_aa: CASSQEGLAPYEQYF; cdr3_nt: TGTGCCAGCAGCCAAGAAGGGTTGGCCCCCTACGAGCAGTACTTC
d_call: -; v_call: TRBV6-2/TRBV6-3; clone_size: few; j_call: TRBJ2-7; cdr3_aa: CASSYGEHSYEQYF; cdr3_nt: TGTGCCAGCAGTTACGGTGAGCACTCCTACGAGCAGTACTTC
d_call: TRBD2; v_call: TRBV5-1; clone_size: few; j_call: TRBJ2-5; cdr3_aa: CASVLGREGETQYF; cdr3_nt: TGCGCCAGCGTTCTGGGACGGGAGGGAGAGACCCAGTACTTC
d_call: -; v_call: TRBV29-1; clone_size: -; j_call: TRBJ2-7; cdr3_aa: CSVRDGTYEQYF; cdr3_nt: TGCAGCGTTCGGGACGGAACCTACGAGCAGTACTTC
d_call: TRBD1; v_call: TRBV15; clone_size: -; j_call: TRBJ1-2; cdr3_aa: CATSRKQGALGYTF; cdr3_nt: TGTGCCACCAGCAGGAAACAGGGGGCGCTTGGCTACACCTTC
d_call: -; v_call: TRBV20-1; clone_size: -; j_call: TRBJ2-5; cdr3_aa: CSASVSGTQYF; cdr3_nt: TGCAGTGCTTCTGTGAGTGGGACCCAGTACTTC
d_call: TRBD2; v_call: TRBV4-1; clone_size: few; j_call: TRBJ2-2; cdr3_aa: CASSQGAGGDTGELFF; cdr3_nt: TGCGCCAGCAGCCAAGGAGCGGGAGGAGACACCGGGGAGCTGTTTTTT
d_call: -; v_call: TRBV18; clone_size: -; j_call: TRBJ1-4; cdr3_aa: CASSPIGTNEKLFF; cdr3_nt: TGTGCCAGCTCACCAATAGGGACTAATGAAAAACTGTTTTTT
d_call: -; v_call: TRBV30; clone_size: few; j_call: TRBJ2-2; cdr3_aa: CAWSNNRANTGELFF; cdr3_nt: TGTGCCTGGAGTAATAACCGGGCGAACACCGGGGAGCTGTTTTTT
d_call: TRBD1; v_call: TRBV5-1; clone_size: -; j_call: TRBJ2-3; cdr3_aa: CASSLPGQGTDTQYF; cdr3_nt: TGCGCCAGCAGCTTGCCCGGACAGGGAACAGATACGCAGTATTTT
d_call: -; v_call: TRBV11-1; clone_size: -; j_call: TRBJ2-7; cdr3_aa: CASSLEGGEQYF; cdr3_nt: TGTGCCAGCAGCTTAGAGGGTGGCGAGCAGTACTTC